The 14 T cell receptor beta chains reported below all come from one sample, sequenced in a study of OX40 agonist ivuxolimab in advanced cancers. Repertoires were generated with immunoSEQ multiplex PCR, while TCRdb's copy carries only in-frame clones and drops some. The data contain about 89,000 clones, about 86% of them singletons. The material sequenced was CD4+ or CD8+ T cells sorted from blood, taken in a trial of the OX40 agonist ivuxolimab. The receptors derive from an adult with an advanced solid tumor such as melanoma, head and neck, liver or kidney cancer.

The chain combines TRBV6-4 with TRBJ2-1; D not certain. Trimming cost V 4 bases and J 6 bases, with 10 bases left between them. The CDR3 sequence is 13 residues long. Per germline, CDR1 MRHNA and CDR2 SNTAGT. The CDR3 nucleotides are TGTGCCAGCAGTGTACTGGCTGGCAATGAGCAGTTCTTC. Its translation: CASSVLAGNEQFF.

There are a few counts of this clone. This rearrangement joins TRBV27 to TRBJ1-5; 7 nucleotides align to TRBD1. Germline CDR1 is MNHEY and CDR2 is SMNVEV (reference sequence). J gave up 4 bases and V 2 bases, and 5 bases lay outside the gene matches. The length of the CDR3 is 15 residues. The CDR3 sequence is CASSLMAGGNQPQHF. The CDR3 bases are TGTGCCAGCAGTTTAATGGCAGGGGGGAATCAGCCCCAGCATTTT.

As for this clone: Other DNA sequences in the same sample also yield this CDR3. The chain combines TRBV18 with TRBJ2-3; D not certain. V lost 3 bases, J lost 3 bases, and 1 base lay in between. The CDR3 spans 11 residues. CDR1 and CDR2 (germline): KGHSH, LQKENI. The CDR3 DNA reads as TGTGCCAGCTCACCTACAGATACGCAGTATTTT. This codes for CASSPTDTQYF.

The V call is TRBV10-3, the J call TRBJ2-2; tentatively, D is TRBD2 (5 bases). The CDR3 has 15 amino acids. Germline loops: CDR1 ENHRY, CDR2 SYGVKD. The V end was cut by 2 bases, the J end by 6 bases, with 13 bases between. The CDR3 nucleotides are TGTGCCATCAGTGAGCCCTTGGACTCCCCCGGGGAGCTGTTTTTT. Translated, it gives CAISEPLDSPGELFF.

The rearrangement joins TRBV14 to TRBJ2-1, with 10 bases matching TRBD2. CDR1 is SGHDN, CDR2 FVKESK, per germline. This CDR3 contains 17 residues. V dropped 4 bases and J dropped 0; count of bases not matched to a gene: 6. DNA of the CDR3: TGTGCCAGCAGCCGACTAGCGGGTGCGAGCTCCTACAATGAGCAGTTCTTC. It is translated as CASSRLAGASSYNEQFF.

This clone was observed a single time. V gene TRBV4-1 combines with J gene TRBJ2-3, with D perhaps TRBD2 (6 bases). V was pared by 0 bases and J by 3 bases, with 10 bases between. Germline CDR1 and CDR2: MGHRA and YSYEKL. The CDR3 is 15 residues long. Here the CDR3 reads CASSQEGGRTDTQYF. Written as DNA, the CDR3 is TGCGCCAGCAGCCAAGAGGGGGGAAGGACAGATACGCAGTATTTT.

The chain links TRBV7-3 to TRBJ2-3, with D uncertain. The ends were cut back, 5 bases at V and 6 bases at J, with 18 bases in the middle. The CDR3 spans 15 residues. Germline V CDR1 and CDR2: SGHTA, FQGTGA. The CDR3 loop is CASSQRAVPTDTQYF. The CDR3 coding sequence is TGTGCCAGCAGCCAGCGCGCGGTGCCGACGGATACGCAGTATTTT.

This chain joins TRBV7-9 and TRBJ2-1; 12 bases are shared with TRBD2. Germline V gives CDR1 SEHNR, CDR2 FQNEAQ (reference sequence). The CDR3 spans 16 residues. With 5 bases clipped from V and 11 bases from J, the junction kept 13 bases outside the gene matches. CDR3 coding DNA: TGTGCCAGCAGCACACAACTAGCGGGGGGTCTCCTTAAGCAGTTCTTC. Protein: CASSTQLAGGLLKQFF.

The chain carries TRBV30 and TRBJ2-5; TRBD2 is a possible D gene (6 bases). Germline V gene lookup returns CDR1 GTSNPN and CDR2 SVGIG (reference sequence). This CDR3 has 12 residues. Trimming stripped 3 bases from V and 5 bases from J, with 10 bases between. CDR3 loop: CAWRGGAETQYF. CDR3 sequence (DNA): TGTGCCTGGAGGGGGGGAGCGGAGACCCAGTACTTC.

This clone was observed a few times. The CDR3: CAWSVSLNTEAFF. In nucleotides, the CDR3 is TGTGCCTGGAGTGTTAGCCTCAACACTGAAGCTTTCTTT. The chain uses TRBV30 and TRBJ1-1; D is uncertain. CDR3 length equals 13 residues. Trimming stripped 0 bases from V and 2 bases from J, with 7 bases between. The germline gives CDR1 GTSNPN, CDR2 SVGIG (reference sequence).

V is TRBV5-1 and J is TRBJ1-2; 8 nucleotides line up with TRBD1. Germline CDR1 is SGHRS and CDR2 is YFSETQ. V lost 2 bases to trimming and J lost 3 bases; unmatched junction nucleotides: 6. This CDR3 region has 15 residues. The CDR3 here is CASSFRQGSDYGYTF. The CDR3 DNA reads TGCGCCAGCAGCTTCCGACAGGGGAGTGACTATGGCTACACCTTC.

The CDR3 bases are TGTGCCAGCAGTTTAGAAGGACGGACAGGGGCCTATGGCTACACCTTC. This sequence encodes CASSLEGRTGAYGYTF. The rearrangement links TRBV27 to TRBJ1-2; 9 bases map to TRBD1. The V gene's germline CDR1 is MNHEY and CDR2 SMNVEV (reference sequence). The junction had 8 bases not matched to a gene; V was cut back by 2 bases and J by 4 bases. This CDR3 is 16 amino acids long.

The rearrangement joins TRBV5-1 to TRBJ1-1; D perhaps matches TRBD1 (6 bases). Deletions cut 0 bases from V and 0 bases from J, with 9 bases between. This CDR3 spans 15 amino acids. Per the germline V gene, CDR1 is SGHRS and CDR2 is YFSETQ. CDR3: CASSLEGGMNTEAFF. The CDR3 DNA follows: TGCGCCAGCAGCTTGGAGGGGGGCATGAACACTGAAGCTTTCTTT.

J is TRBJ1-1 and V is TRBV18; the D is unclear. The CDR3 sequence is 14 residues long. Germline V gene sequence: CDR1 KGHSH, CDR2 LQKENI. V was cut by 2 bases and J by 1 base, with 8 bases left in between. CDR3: CASSPRPENTEAFF. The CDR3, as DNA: TGTGCCAGCTCACCAAGGCCAGAGAACACTGAAGCTTTCTTT.